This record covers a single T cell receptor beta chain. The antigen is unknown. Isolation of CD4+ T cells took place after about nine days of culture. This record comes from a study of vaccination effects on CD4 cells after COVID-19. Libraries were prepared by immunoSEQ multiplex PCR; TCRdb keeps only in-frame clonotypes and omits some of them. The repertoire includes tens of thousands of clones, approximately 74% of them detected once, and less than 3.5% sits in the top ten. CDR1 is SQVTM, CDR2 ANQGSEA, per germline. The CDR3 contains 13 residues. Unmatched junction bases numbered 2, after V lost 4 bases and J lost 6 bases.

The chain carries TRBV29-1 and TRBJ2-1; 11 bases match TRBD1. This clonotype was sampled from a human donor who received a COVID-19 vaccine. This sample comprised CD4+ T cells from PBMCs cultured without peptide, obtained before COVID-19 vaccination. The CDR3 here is CSVVGQGGNEQFF. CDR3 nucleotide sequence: TGCAGCGTTGTGGGACAGGGGGGCAATGAGCAGTTCTTC.